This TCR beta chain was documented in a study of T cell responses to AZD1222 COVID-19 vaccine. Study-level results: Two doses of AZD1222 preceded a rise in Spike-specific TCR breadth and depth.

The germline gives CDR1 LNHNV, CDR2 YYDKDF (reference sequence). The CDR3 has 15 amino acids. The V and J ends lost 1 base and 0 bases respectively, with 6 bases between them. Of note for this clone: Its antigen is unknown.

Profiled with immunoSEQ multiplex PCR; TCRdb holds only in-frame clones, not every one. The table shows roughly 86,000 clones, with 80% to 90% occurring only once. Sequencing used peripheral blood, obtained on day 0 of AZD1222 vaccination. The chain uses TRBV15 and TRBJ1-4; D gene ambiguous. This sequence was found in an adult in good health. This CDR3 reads CATSRVGSTNEKLFF. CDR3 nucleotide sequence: TGTGCCACCAGCAGAGTAGGGTCAACTAATGAAAAACTGTTTTTT.